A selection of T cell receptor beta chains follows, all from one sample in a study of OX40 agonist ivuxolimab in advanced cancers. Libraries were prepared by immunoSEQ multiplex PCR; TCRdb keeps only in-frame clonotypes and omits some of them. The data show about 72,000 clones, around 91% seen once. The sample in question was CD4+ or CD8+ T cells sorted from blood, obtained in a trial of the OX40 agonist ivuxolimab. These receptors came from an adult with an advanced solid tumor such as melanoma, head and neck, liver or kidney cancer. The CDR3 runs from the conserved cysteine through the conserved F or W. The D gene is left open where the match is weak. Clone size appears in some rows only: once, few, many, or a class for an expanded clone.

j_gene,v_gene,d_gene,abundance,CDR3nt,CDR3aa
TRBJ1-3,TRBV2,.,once,TGTGCCAGCAGTGACCGGACAGCTGGAAACACCATATATTTT,CASSDRTAGNTIYF
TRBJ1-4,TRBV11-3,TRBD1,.,TGTGCCAGCAGCCCTCAGGGGGCGAGGGAAAAACTGTTTTTT,CASSPQGAREKLFF
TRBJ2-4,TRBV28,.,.,TGTGCCAGCGCAACGACTGGAGGGCAGCTAGCCAAAAACATTCAGTACTTC,CASATTGGQLAKNIQYF
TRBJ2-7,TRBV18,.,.,TGTGCCAGCTCACCGGAGTTCTACGAGCAGTACTTC,CASSPEFYEQYF
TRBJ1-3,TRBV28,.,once,TGTGCCAGCAGTTTAACACCTGGAAACACCATATATTTT,CASSLTPGNTIYF
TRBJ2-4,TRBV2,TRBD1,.,TGTGCCAGCAAAGGGACAGGGGCAATCCTAGCCAAAAACATTCAGTACTTC,CASKGTGAILAKNIQYF
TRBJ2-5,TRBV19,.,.,TGTGCCAGCGGGGGGCAGGGGTTCCAAGAGACCCAGTACTTC,CASGGQGFQETQYF
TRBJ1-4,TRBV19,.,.,TGTGCCAGTAGTATCAGTCGGAGCTTAGCAACTAATGAAAAACTGTTTTTT,CASSISRSLATNEKLFF
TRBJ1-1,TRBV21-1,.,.,TGTGCCAGCAGCAGCCCCGGGACACCCCCCGGGGCTTTCTTT,CASSSPGTPPGAFF
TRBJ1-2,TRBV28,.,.,TGTGCCAGCACCCTGGGGGGGACGGGCTACACCTTC,CASTLGGTGYTF
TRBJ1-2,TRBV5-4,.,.,TGTGCCAGCAGCCCCTCTGGTTCCCGCTATGGCTACACCTTC,CASSPSGSRYGYTF
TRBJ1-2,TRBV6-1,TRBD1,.,TGTGCCAGCAGTACCGGGACAGACTATGGCTACACCTTC,CASSTGTDYGYTF
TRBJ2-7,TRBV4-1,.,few,TGCGCCAGCAGCCAAGACGCCCCGGGGGTAACGGTGACGTACGAGCAGTACTTC,CASSQDAPGVTVTYEQYF
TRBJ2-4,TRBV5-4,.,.,TGTGCCAGCAGCTTGGGGGGAGCGCAACTAGCCAAAAACATTCAGTACTTC,CASSLGGAQLAKNIQYF
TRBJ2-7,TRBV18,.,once,TGTGCCAGCTCATGGGGGTCTCGGAGGTCCGAGCAGTACTTC,CASSWGSRRSEQYF
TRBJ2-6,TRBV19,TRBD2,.,TGTGCCAGTAGAGGACTAGCGGGTCGCTCTGGGGCCAACGTCCTGACTTTC,CASRGLAGRSGANVLTF
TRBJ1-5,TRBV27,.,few,TGTGCCAGCAGTTTCCGCGGCGGGGAACAGCCCCAGCATTTT,CASSFRGGEQPQHF
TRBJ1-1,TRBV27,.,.,TGTGCCAGCAGTTTCCGGGGCCAATCCACTGAAGCTTTCTTT,CASSFRGQSTEAFF
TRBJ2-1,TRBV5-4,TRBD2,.,TGTGCCAGCAGCAGGGACTACGGGACCTACAATGAGCAGTTCTTC,CASSRDYGTYNEQFF
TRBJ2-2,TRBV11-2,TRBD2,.,TGTGCCAGCAGCACCCGACTAGCGGGGGGGCCCGGGGAGCTGTTTTTT,CASSTRLAGGPGELFF
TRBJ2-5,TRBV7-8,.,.,TGTGCCAGCAGCTTAGGACACCAAGAGACCCAGTACTTC,CASSLGHQETQYF
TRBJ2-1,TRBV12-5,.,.,TGTGCTAGTGGTCCATCCTCGGGGAGGACCAACAATGAGCAGTTCTTC,CASGPSSGRTNNEQFF
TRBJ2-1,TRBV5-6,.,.,TGTGCCAGCAGCTTTAAGGGGGGGAATGAGCAGTTCTTC,CASSFKGGNEQFF
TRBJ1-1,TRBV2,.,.,TGTGCCAGCAGGCCCCCGGAAGGAAGGAACACTGAAGCTTTCTTT,CASRPPEGRNTEAFF
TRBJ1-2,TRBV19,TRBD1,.,TGTGCCAGTAGTATGGGGCCTCCGGGACAGGGGGTTGGAGGCTACACCTTC,CASSMGPPGQGVGGYTF
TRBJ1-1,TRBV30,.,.,TGTGCCTGGAGTGTCTTCCTCGCTGAAGCTTTCTTT,CAWSVFLAEAFF
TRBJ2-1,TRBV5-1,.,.,TGCGCCAGCAGCTTGCAGCGGAGATTCTACAATGAGCAGTTCTTC,CASSLQRRFYNEQFF
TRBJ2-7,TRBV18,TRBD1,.,TGTGCCAGCTCCGGGACAGGGGGCTACGAGCAGTACTTC,CASSGTGGYEQYF
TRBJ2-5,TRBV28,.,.,TGTGCCAGCAGTTTAACCAAAGAGACCCAGTACTTC,CASSLTKETQYF
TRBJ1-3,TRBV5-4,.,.,TGTGCCAGCAGCTTTGGAAACACCATATATTTT,CASSFGNTIYF
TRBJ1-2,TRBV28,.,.,TGTGCCAGCAGTACGCAGGTTAACTATGATGGCTACACCTTC,CASSTQVNYDGYTF
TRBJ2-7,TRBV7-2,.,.,TGTGCCAGCAGCTTATGGGGCAGAGGAGGCGAGCAGTACTTC,CASSLWGRGGEQYF
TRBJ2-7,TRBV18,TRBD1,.,TGTGCCAGCTCACCTGGAGTCCCGGGACAGGGATCCGAGCAGTACTTC,CASSPGVPGQGSEQYF